This is a list of T cell receptor beta chains from one sample in a study of blood T cell repertoires in COVID-19. Using immunoSEQ multiplex PCR, the repertoire was profiled, and TCRdb retains in-frame clones only, with some absent. The sample yields fewer than 200,000 clones, 70% to 85% seen once. The sample comprised PBMCs or T cells enriched from blood (not recorded which). The receptors shown here come from a woman aged 60-70 years with acute COVID-19. The CDR3 runs from the conserved cysteine through the conserved F or W. The D gene is left open where the match is weak. Size tells how often a clone was seen (once, few, many) or the class of an expanded clone, and some rows leave it out.

V gene	J gene	clone size	D gene	CDR3 protein	CDR3 DNA
TRBV4-3	TRBJ2-2	NA	TRBD2	CASSQAGRTASNTGELFF	TGCGCCAGCAGCCAAGCCGGGAGGACCGCCTCGAACACCGGGGAGCTGTTTTTT
TRBV18	TRBJ1-1	NA	TRBD1	CASSPPGQGGTEAFF	TGTGCCAGCTCACCACCGGGACAGGGGGGAACTGAAGCTTTCTTT
TRBV7-2	TRBJ1-1	NA	NA	CASSQGVMTEAFF	TGTGCCAGCAGCCAGGGCGTGATGACTGAAGCTTTCTTT
TRBV19	TRBJ2-7	NA	TRBD1	CATRSPGQPYEQYF	TGTGCCACCAGGAGCCCGGGACAGCCTTACGAGCAGTACTTC
TRBV6-5	TRBJ1-3	NA	NA	CASNSAGNTIYF	TGTGCCAGCAATTCTGCCGGGAACACCATATATTTT
TRBV5-1	TRBJ2-1	few	NA	CASSIETGSYNEQFF	TGCGCCAGCAGCATAGAGACAGGATCCTACAATGAGCAGTTCTTC
TRBV28	TRBJ1-1	few	TRBD1	CASSSPGTGEDTEAFF	TGTGCCAGCAGTTCACCCGGGACAGGGGAGGACACTGAAGCTTTCTTT
TRBV2	TRBJ1-2	NA	NA	CASSFENRPGSF	TGTGCCAGCAGTTTTGAAAACCGGCCAGGGTCTTTC
TRBV7-2	TRBJ2-1	NA	TRBD2	CASSLALGSGGYMVEQFF	TGTGCCAGCAGCTTAGCCCTGGGTAGCGGGGGGTACATGGTTGAGCAGTTCTTC
TRBV2	TRBJ2-7	NA	NA	CASSVGRGRYEQYF	TGTGCCAGCAGTGTAGGCAGGGGAAGGTACGAGCAGTACTTC
TRBV19	TRBJ1-3	once	NA	CASSLEHSGNTIYF	TGTGCCAGTAGCTTAGAGCACTCTGGAAACACCATATATTTT
TRBV7-2	TRBJ1-1	NA	TRBD1	CASSVQGSSEAFF	TGTGCCAGCAGCGTACAGGGGTCATCTGAAGCTTTCTTT